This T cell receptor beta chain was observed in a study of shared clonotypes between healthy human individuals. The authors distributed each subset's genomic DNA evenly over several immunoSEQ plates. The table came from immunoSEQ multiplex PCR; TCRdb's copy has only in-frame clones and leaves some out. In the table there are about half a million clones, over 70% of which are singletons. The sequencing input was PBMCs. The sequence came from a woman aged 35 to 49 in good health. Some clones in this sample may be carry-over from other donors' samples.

The CDR3 region is CAISESIGGGYTF. The CDR3 DNA is TGTGCCATCAGTGAGTCGATAGGAGGTGGCTACACCTTC. This rearrangement joins TRBV10-3 to TRBJ1-2; D is unclear. Germline loops: CDR1 ENHRY, CDR2 SYGVKD. The V and J ends lost 0 bases and 7 bases respectively, with 9 bases between them. The CDR3 covers 13 residues.